A selection of T cell receptor beta chains follows, all from one sample in a study of cytomegalovirus exposure and HLA in healthy donors. Method: immunoSEQ multiplex PCR; TCRdb's copy keeps in-frame clones and lacks some. The repertoire holds some 170,000 clones, with 84% as singletons. Sequencing was carried out using PBMCs. The receptors originated from a young man in good health and CMV-seropositive. Each CDR3 is given with its conserved first and last residue. A D gene is named only where the DNA matches it firmly. Only part of the rows carry a size: once, few, many, or a class if the clone is expanded.

D gene	clone size	V gene	J gene	CDR3 protein	CDR3 DNA
NA	once	TRBV23-1	TRBJ1-2	CASRSSLNYQSYGYTF	TGCGCCAGCAGGTCATCCCTCAACTATCAGTCTTATGGCTACACCTTC
TRBD2	NA	TRBV27	TRBJ2-7	CASNEGGSSYEQYF	TGCGCCAGCAATGAGGGCGGGAGCTCCTACGAGCAGTACTTC
NA	NA	TRBV2	TRBJ1-5	CASSDRTGNQPQHF	TGTGCCAGCAGTGATCGGACAGGCAATCAGCCCCAGCATTTT
TRBD1	NA	TRBV13	TRBJ1-2	CASSFQQGHYGYTF	TGTGCCAGCAGCTTCCAACAGGGGCACTATGGCTACACCTTC
NA	once	TRBV5-4	TRBJ2-3	CASSLVKDIYTDTQYF	TGTGCCAGCAGCTTGGTTAAGGACATCTACACAGATACGCAGTATTTT
TRBD1	NA	TRBV7-8	TRBJ1-1	CASSPRTGNTEAFF	TGTGCCAGCAGCCCCCGGACAGGGAACACTGAAGCTTTCTTT
TRBD1	NA	TRBV4-1	TRBJ2-7	CASSQAISRQGLSEQYF	TGCGCCAGCAGCCAAGCGATCTCGCGACAGGGGTTAAGTGAGCAGTACTTC
NA	NA	TRBV5-1	TRBJ2-1	CASSLVRVGYNEQFF	TGCGCCAGCAGCTTGGTTCGCGTTGGCTACAATGAGCAGTTCTTC
TRBD2	NA	TRBV5-1	TRBJ2-5	CASSLTSGGGAGETQYF	TGCGCCAGCAGCTTGACTAGCGGGGGGGGAGCGGGAGAGACCCAGTACTTC
NA	NA	TRBV7-9	TRBJ2-7	CASEQSSYEQYF	TGTGCCAGCGAACAGAGCTCCTACGAGCAGTACTTC
NA	NA	TRBV5-4	TRBJ2-5	CASSPPTGLLGETQYF	TGTGCCAGCAGCCCGCCGACAGGCCTCCTTGGAGAGACCCAGTACTTC
NA	NA	TRBV18	TRBJ1-2	CASSPERGYYGYTF	TGTGCCAGCTCACCTGAGCGGGGCTACTATGGCTACACCTTC
NA	NA	TRBV6-5	TRBJ2-1	CASKGGGGKYNEQFF	TGTGCCAGCAAGGGAGGTGGGGGGAAGTACAATGAGCAGTTCTTC
TRBD1	few	TRBV9	TRBJ1-2	CASSVGGGTAYGYTF	TGTGCCAGCAGCGTAGGTGGAGGGACAGCGTATGGCTACACCTTC
NA	NA	TRBV4-1	TRBJ1-1	CASSQDLFVRAFF	TGCGCCAGCAGCCAAGATTTATTCGTTCGTGCTTTCTTT
TRBD2	NA	TRBV10-3	TRBJ2-5	CAISESGLAEETQYF	TGTGCCATCAGTGAGTCTGGACTAGCGGAAGAGACCCAGTACTTC
NA	NA	TRBV11-2	TRBJ2-5	CASSLESYPGLDQYF	TGTGCCAGCAGCTTAGAGTCGTACCCAGGGTTGGACCAGTACTTC
NA	NA	TRBV27	TRBJ1-5	CASSPGVEQPQHF	TGTGCCAGCAGTCCAGGGGTGGAGCAGCCCCAGCATTTT
NA	NA	TRBV7-6	TRBJ1-5	CASSLARGYNQPQHF	TGTGCCAGCAGCTTAGCCAGGGGATACAATCAGCCCCAGCATTTT
NA	NA	TRBV5-4	TRBJ2-5	CASSHPGLQQETQYF	TGTGCCAGCAGCCACCCAGGGCTCCAGCAAGAGACCCAGTACTTC
NA	NA	TRBV19	TRBJ2-3	CASSLGAQDTQYF	TGTGCCAGTAGTTTGGGGGCGCAGGATACGCAGTATTTT
TRBD2	NA	TRBV7-3	TRBJ2-7	CASSLLGGYEQYF	TGTGCCAGCAGCCTCCTCGGGGGGTACGAGCAGTACTTC
TRBD2	NA	TRBV9	TRBJ2-2	CASSVRGLAGESGELFF	TGTGCCAGCAGCGTACGCGGACTAGCGGGAGAATCCGGGGAGCTGTTTTTT
NA	NA	TRBV5-8	TRBJ1-2	CASSSEPGNYGYTF	TGTGCCAGCAGCTCGGAACCGGGTAACTATGGCTACACCTTC
NA	once	TRBV7-9	TRBJ2-1	CASSLAGSGEQFF	TGTGCCAGCAGCTTAGCCGGTTCGGGGGAGCAGTTCTTC
NA	NA	TRBV5-6	TRBJ2-2	CASSPRGGRTGELFF	TGTGCCAGCAGCCCGAGGGGGGGGCGCACCGGGGAGCTGTTTTTT
TRBD1	once	TRBV4-1	TRBJ1-5	CASSPRAIGGARGFHQPQHF	TGCGCCAGCAGCCCCAGGGCTATTGGCGGGGCCAGGGGGTTTCATCAGCCCCAGCATTTT
NA	few	TRBV7-9	TRBJ2-7	CASSSGSTRGYEQYF	TGTGCCAGCAGCTCCGGCTCCACGCGGGGATACGAGCAGTACTTC
TRBD2	NA	TRBV7-3	TRBJ2-1	CASSLNPSGSSYNEQFF	TGTGCCAGCAGCTTAAACCCTAGCGGGAGCTCCTACAATGAGCAGTTCTTC
TRBD1	few	TRBV6-5	TRBJ1-2	CASSSRIRDRGWGYTF	TGTGCCAGCAGTTCCCGGATCCGGGACAGGGGCTGGGGCTACACCTTC
TRBD1	NA	TRBV4-3	TRBJ2-6	CASSRRLIIGTVSGANVLTF	TGCGCCAGCAGCCGCCGTCTTATAATTGGGACAGTCTCTGGGGCCAACGTCCTGACTTTC
TRBD2	NA	TRBV2	TRBJ2-1	CASTTSGRYNEQFF	TGTGCCAGCACGACTAGCGGGAGATACAATGAGCAGTTCTTC
TRBD2	once	TRBV5-1	TRBJ2-3	CASSGALAGGTDTQYF	TGCGCCAGCAGCGGCGCACTAGCGGGGGGCACAGATACGCAGTATTTT
NA	NA	TRBV6-4	TRBJ2-3	CASRPEGTDTQYF	TGTGCCAGCAGACCCGAGGGAACAGATACGCAGTATTTT
TRBD1	few	TRBV10-3	TRBJ1-5	CAISGTGAQPQHF	TGTGCCATCAGCGGGACAGGGGCTCAGCCCCAGCATTTT
NA	NA	TRBV28	TRBJ1-1	CASSFRVEAFF	TGTGCCAGCAGTTTCAGGGTTGAAGCTTTCTTT
TRBD1	NA	TRBV4-2	TRBJ2-7	CASSHTGQGSYEQYF	TGTGCCAGCAGCCACACGGGACAGGGTTCCTACGAGCAGTACTTC
NA	NA	TRBV27	TRBJ2-1	CASSFRRTNEQFF	TGTGCCAGCAGTTTCAGGAGGACTAATGAGCAGTTCTTC
NA	NA	TRBV27	TRBJ2-7	CASSSRGKHYEQYF	TGTGCCAGCAGTAGCAGGGGTAAGCACTACGAGCAGTACTTC
TRBD2	NA	TRBV19	TRBJ2-3	CASSSSGTRGDTQYF	TGTGCCAGTAGTAGCTCCGGGACTAGGGGAGATACGCAGTATTTT
TRBD1	NA	TRBV28	TRBJ1-5	CASSLGWTGVSALQPQHF	TGTGCCAGCAGTTTGGGCTGGACAGGGGTGTCTGCGTTGCAGCCCCAGCATTTT